This TCR beta chain was identified in a study of memory CD4+ T cells and cytomegalovirus serostatus. Study in general: Healthy Belgian adult donors included under ten CMV-positive and some 23 CMV-negative people.

On this clone: Its antigen is undetermined.

The sort gate was single viable CD3+CD4+CD8-CD45RO+ cells for memory CD4+ T cells. CMV serostatus came from serum IgG against pp150, pp28, p38, p52. The study's findings and limits: Of under 200 reported CMV TCRbeta sequences, 65 to 85 were found in memory CD4+ repertoires. The CMV-associated TCR signature appears largely within the CD4+ memory repertoire.

Libraries were prepared by immunoSEQ multiplex PCR; TCRdb keeps only in-frame clonotypes and omits some of them. The repertoire holds 35,000 to 45,000 clones, around 80% seen once, with under 6% in the top ten. The CDR3 runs to 16 residues. The trim removed 6 bases at V and 6 bases at J, leaving 14 bases unmatched. Germline V lookup: CDR1 ENHRY, CDR2 SYGVKD. This TCR was recovered from an adult in good health and CMV-seropositive. The specimen was memory CD4+ T cells from blood. The gene calls are TRBV10-3 and TRBJ1-2, with 9 bases matching TRBD1. For the CDR3, the DNA is TGTGCCATCAGCGACCTGGGACAGGGTTTCAGTGATGGCTACACCTTC. Amino acids: CAISDLGQGFSDGYTF.